The following is a T cell receptor beta chain sequence with its context. Its antigen remains unknown. The CDR3 sequence is 15 residues long. Germline CDR1 reads LNHDA; CDR2 reads SQIVND (reference sequence). V lost 3 bases, J lost 8 bases, and 16 bases lay in between. This sample was included in a study of identifying expanded T cells in peripheral blood. Study-wide findings and caveats: Across healthy donors, higher total template counts meant significantly greater roughly two-week count variance.

No infections or other immune events were documented during collection. Data came from immunoSEQ multiplex PCR; TCRdb stores just in-frame clones and leaves some out. The table has tens of thousands of clones, approximately 90% seen once; the top ten hold 2.8%. This clonotype was sampled from a person between 18 and 70 years old in good health. Sequenced material: blood. This sequence joins TRBV19 and TRBJ2-2; D is perhaps TRBD1 (5 bases). The CDR3 DNA reads TGTGCCAGTAGTATGGCGCAGGGTAACGTTGGGGAGCTGTTTTTT. Amino acids: CASSMAQGNVGELFF. Supplemented by reference TRBV19 and TRBJ2-2, the full variable domain reads DGGITQSPKYLFRKEGQNVTLSCEQNLNHDAMYWYRQDPGQGLRLIYYSQIVNDFQKGDIAEGYSVSREKKESFPLTVTSAQKNPTAFYLCASSMAQGNVGELFFGEGSRLTVL.